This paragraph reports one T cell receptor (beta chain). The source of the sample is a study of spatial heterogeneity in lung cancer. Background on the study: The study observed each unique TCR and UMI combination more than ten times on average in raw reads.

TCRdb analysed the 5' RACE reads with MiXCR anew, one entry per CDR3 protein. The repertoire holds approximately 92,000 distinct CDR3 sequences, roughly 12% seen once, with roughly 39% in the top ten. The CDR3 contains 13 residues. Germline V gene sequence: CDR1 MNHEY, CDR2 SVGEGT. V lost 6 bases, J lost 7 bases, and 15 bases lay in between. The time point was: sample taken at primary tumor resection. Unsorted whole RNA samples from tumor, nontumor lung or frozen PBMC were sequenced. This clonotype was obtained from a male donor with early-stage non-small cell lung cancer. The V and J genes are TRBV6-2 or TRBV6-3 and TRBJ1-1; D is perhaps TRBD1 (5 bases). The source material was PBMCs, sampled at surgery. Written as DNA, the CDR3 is TGTGCCAGCAGACGCCGCCAGCAGGGTGAAGCTTTCTTT. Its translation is CASRRRQQGEAFF.